The sample holds one count of the clone carrying this T cell receptor beta chain. The record originates from a study of blood T cell repertoires in COVID-19. Across the whole study: Nucleic acid was either cDNA or gDNA, and it came from T cells, B-cell-depleted T cells, or PBMCs.

Original methodology: Scientists estimated how many nucleated cells there were by amplifying reference gene primers. Using immunoSEQ multiplex PCR, the repertoire was profiled, and TCRdb retains in-frame clones only, with some absent. For V, J and clone size, that table is used; D and trimming come from the DNA. Of tens of thousands of clones in the sample, about 76% were seen once. The TCR was taken from a woman older than 75 with active or convalescent COVID-19. The source material was peripheral blood.

The CDR3 DNA reads TGCGCCAGCAGCTTACCTAGCGGGGATGGAGATACGCAGTATTTT. Protein sequence: CASSLPSGDGDTQYF. The chain couples TRBV5-1 to TRBJ2-3; 9 nucleotides line up with TRBD2. The CDR3 contains 15 residues. Germline-derived CDR1 and CDR2 are SGHRS and YFSETQ. The J segment lost 5 bases and the V segment lost 2 bases, leaving 6 bases of the junction unmatched.